These T cell receptor beta chains were read from a single sample in a study of beta chain features in type 1 diabetes. TCRdb keeps only in-frame clones here, not all; method: immunoSEQ multiplex PCR. The sample holds around 400,000 clones, more than 12% seen once. The specimen sequenced was naive CD4+ T cells from blood. These receptors originate from a woman aged 18-29 years in good health. CDR3s include the opening cysteine and the closing phenylalanine or tryptophan. Fields, in order: D gene, J gene, V gene, clone size, CDR3 protein, CDR3 DNA. A D gene is named only where the DNA matches it firmly. Size is stated for part of the rows, as once, few or many counts, or as a class when the clone is expanded.

>-|TRBJ1-4|TRBV9|-
CASSDEGAEKLFF
TGTGCCAGCAGCGACGAAGGGGCTGAAAAACTGTTTTTT
>TRBD2|TRBJ2-3|TRBV9|-
CASSPSGRAADTQYF
TGTGCCAGCAGTCCTAGCGGGAGGGCCGCAGATACGCAGTATTTT
>TRBD1|TRBJ2-1|TRBV30|-
CAWSPGTGRNEQFF
TGTGCCTGGAGCCCCGGGACAGGGAGGAATGAGCAGTTCTTC
>TRBD2|TRBJ2-3|TRBV7-9|few
CASTPSGITDTQYF
TGTGCCAGCACCCCTAGCGGGATTACAGATACGCAGTATTTT
>-|TRBJ2-7|TRBV2|few
CASSRGYEQYF
TGTGCCAGCAGTAGAGGGTATGAGCAGTACTTC
>TRBD1|TRBJ1-1|TRBV18|few
CASTPGDRGRTEAFF
TGTGCCAGCACTCCGGGCGACAGGGGTAGGACTGAAGCTTTCTTT
>-|TRBJ1-5|TRBV6-6|once
CASSSGQGLNQPQHF
TGTGCCAGCAGTTCGGGGCAGGGACTCAATCAGCCCCAGCATTTT
>-|TRBJ2-7|TRBV4-2|-
CASSQARGGAYEQYF
TGTGCCAGCAGCCAAGCCCGCGGAGGGGCCTACGAGCAGTACTTC
>TRBD1|TRBJ1-2|TRBV4-1|-
CASSRGGQGQGGYTF
TGCGCCAGCAGCCGAGGGGGACAGGGGCAAGGCGGCTACACCTTC
>-|TRBJ2-3|TRBV29-1|few
CSVAPHTDTQYF
TGCAGCGTTGCCCCACACACAGATACGCAGTATTTT
>TRBD1|TRBJ2-1|TRBV5-1|few
CASSRGQTYNEQFF
TGCGCCAGCAGTAGGGGACAGACATACAATGAGCAGTTCTTC
>TRBD1|TRBJ1-1|TRBV5-4|-
CASSFRDRGPEAFF
TGTGCCAGCAGCTTCCGGGACAGGGGCCCTGAAGCTTTCTTT
>TRBD1|TRBJ2-6|TRBV19|few
CASWDRGSGANVLTF
TGTGCCAGTTGGGACAGGGGTTCCGGGGCCAACGTCCTGACTTTC
>-|TRBJ2-7|TRBV7-2|-
CASSPSYEQYF
TGTGCCAGCAGCCCGTCCTACGAGCAGTACTTC
>-|TRBJ2-7|TRBV29-1|few
CSVGDRGGSHEQYF
TGCAGCGTGGGCGACAGGGGCGGGAGCCACGAGCAGTACTTC
>-|TRBJ2-1|TRBV20-1|-
CSAGSYNEQFF
TGCAGTGCTGGTAGTTACAATGAGCAGTTCTTC
>-|TRBJ2-1|TRBV19|-
CASQTWEAGLNEQFF
TGTGCCAGTCAGACCTGGGAGGCAGGGCTGAATGAGCAGTTCTTC
>TRBD1|TRBJ1-2|TRBV30|few
CAWDTGASYGYTF
TGTGCCTGGGATACAGGGGCCTCCTATGGCTACACCTTC
>-|TRBJ2-1|TRBV30|few
CAWSRGRDEQFF
TGTGCCTGGAGCAGGGGACGGGATGAGCAGTTCTTC
>TRBD2|TRBJ2-7|TRBV7-8|few
CASSLETSASYEQYF
TGTGCCAGCAGCTTAGAAACTAGCGCTTCCTACGAGCAGTACTTC
>-|TRBJ2-7|TRBV28|-
CASSFQVRVGEQYF
TGTGCCAGCAGTTTCCAGGTGAGAGTCGGCGAGCAGTACTTC
>TRBD1|TRBJ1-2|TRBV19|-
CASRDRVNGYTF
TGTGCCAGTAGGGACAGGGTGAATGGCTACACCTTC
>TRBD2|TRBJ2-5|TRBV30|few
CAWSRGTSGETQYF
TGTGCCTGGAGTCGGGGGACTAGCGGAGAGACCCAGTACTTC
>-|TRBJ2-5|TRBV7-6|once
CASSSYIGVGETQYF
TGTGCCAGCAGCTCATACATCGGGGTTGGGGAGACCCAGTACTTC
>-|TRBJ1-1|TRBV9|-
CASSVARPGGRRGVGTEAFF
TGTGCCAGCAGCGTAGCTCGTCCGGGGGGGCGCCGGGGTGTGGGCACTGAAGCTTTCTTT
>-|TRBJ2-1|TRBV7-9|-
CASSLGGQGRSYNEQFF
TGTGCCAGCAGCTTAGGAGGGCAGGGGAGAAGCTACAATGAGCAGTTCTTC
>-|TRBJ2-7|TRBV29-1|-
CSVVQGVYEQYF
TGCAGCGTTGTACAGGGCGTATACGAGCAGTACTTC
>TRBD1|TRBJ2-5|TRBV19|few
CASSASGQQETQYF
TGTGCCAGTAGTGCCTCGGGACAGCAAGAGACCCAGTACTTC
>TRBD1|TRBJ2-2|TRBV12-5|-
CASGPQGANTGELFF
TGTGCTAGTGGTCCCCAGGGGGCGAACACCGGGGAGCTGTTTTTT